Listed below are T cell receptor beta chains from one sample, sequenced in a study of blood T cells in healthy people across ages. Each CDR3 protein gets one entry after TCRdb re-called the 5' RACE reads with MiXCR. The top ten hold about two fifths of the sample, which has hundreds of thousands of distinct CDR3 sequences, about 54% seen once. The material sequenced was blood. The receptor set was obtained from a man between 60 and 75 years old in good health. Both conserved end residues are part of each CDR3. Each record gives: clone size, V gene, J gene, D gene, CDR3 DNA, CDR3 protein. D genes are given only for firm matches. Expanded clones get a size class; other rows say once, few or many, or leave the size out.

size: few
V: TRBV27
J: TRBJ2-1
D: TRBD1
DNA: TGTGCCAGCAGTAGGACAGGGAACAATGAGCAGTTCTTC
CDR3: CASSRTGNNEQFF

size: many
V: TRBV20-1
J: TRBJ2-7
D: TRBD2
DNA: TGCAGCCTTAGCGGGGGGTTCTCCTACGAGCAGTACTTC
CDR3: CSLSGGFSYEQYF

size: -
V: TRBV7-9
J: TRBJ1-1
D: -
DNA: TGTGCCAGCAGCCCAAGGGTCAGCACTGAAGCTTTCTTT
CDR3: CASSPRVSTEAFF

size: -
V: TRBV5-1
J: TRBJ2-7
D: TRBD2
DNA: TGCGCCAGCAGCCCAGGACTAGCGGGGTCGTACGAGCGGTACTTC
CDR3: CASSPGLAGSYERYF

size: -
V: TRBV13
J: TRBJ2-3
D: -
DNA: TGTGCCAGCAGGACACGTGAAGGGGCGAACACAGATACGCAGTATTTT
CDR3: CASRTREGANTDTQYF

size: -
V: TRBV27
J: TRBJ2-7
D: TRBD2
DNA: TGTGCCAGCAGTGCGGGGACTAGCGGGGGGCGCTACGAGCAGTACTTC
CDR3: CASSAGTSGGRYEQYF

size: -
V: TRBV6-2/TRBV6-3
J: TRBJ2-7
D: TRBD2
DNA: TGTGCCATCAACAAGGATAGAGCGGGGGGGACCTACGAGCAGTACTTC
CDR3: CAINKDRAGGTYEQYF

size: -
V: TRBV29-1
J: TRBJ2-2
D: -
DNA: TGCAGCGTTGAACGGCCAAACACCGGGGAGCTGTTTTTT
CDR3: CSVERPNTGELFF

size: -
V: TRBV29-1
J: TRBJ2-5
D: -
DNA: TGCAGCGTTGAAGTGGTAGGAACAGAGGCCCAGTACTTC
CDR3: CSVEVVGTEAQYF

size: -
V: TRBV7-9
J: TRBJ2-1
D: -
DNA: TGTGCCAGCAGCTTCTCTGCAAGACGGTCGGATGAGCAGTTCTTC
CDR3: CASSFSARRSDEQFF

size: -
V: TRBV5-1
J: TRBJ2-5
D: -
DNA: TGCGCCAGCAGCCAGGTGTTAGCCCCGGGGGAGACCCAGTACTTC
CDR3: CASSQVLAPGETQYF

size: -
V: TRBV11-2
J: TRBJ2-1
D: TRBD1
DNA: TGTGCCAGCAGCTTGAAAGTAGGGGGCAGGTCCTACAATGAGCAGTTCTTC
CDR3: CASSLKVGGRSYNEQFF

size: -
V: TRBV4-1
J: TRBJ2-1
D: -
DNA: TGCGCCAGCAGCCAAGACGGGGGGCTTTCCTACAATGAGCAGTTCTTC
CDR3: CASSQDGGLSYNEQFF

size: -
V: TRBV6-1
J: TRBJ1-2
D: TRBD1
DNA: TGTGCCAGCAATCTTCCCGGACAGGGGGCGCAGGGCTACACCTTC
CDR3: CASNLPGQGAQGYTF

size: -
V: TRBV20-1
J: TRBJ2-1
D: -
DNA: TGCAGTGCTAGAGTGGCCGGGGCTAGCTCCTACAATGAGCAGTTCTTC
CDR3: CSARVAGASSYNEQFF

size: -
V: TRBV20-1
J: TRBJ1-4
D: -
DNA: TGCAGTGCTCCCGACCGGAGGCGGGGTGAAAAACTGTTTTTT
CDR3: CSAPDRRRGEKLFF

size: -
V: TRBV12-3/TRBV12-4
J: TRBJ1-2
D: -
DNA: TGTGCCAGCAGTTTCTCAGACAGGTCTGGCTACACCTTC
CDR3: CASSFSDRSGYTF

size: few
V: TRBV21-1
J: TRBJ2-7
D: -
DNA: TGTGCCAGCAGCAACGACAGGTATCACTACGAGCAGTACTTC
CDR3: CASSNDRYHYEQYF

size: -
V: TRBV29-1
J: TRBJ1-5
D: -
DNA: TGCAGCGTTGAGGTGTTCCACCTTCATCAGCCCCAGCATTTT
CDR3: CSVEVFHLHQPQHF

size: -
V: TRBV20-1
J: TRBJ2-5
D: TRBD1
DNA: TGCAGTGCCCAGGACAGGGGGCGAGAGACCCAGTACTTC
CDR3: CSAQDRGRETQYF

size: once
V: TRBV6-1
J: TRBJ2-1
D: -
DNA: TGTGCCAGCAGGAACCAGGGTACCTACGAGCAGTTCTTC
CDR3: CASRNQGTYEQFF

size: few
V: TRBV18
J: TRBJ2-3
D: TRBD2
DNA: TGTGCCAGCTCACCAGGTCTAGCGGGGACCACAGATACGCAGTATTTT
CDR3: CASSPGLAGTTDTQYF

size: -
V: TRBV3-1
J: TRBJ2-7
D: TRBD1
DNA: TGTGCCAGCAGTTACGGGACAGGGGGGATGAGTGGGGAGCAGTACTTC
CDR3: CASSYGTGGMSGEQYF

size: -
V: TRBV2
J: TRBJ1-2
D: -
DNA: TGTGCCAGCAGTGAAATGGGTTATGGCTACACCTTC
CDR3: CASSEMGYGYTF

size: few
V: TRBV5-1
J: TRBJ2-5
D: -
DNA: TGCGCCAGCAGCTTGTTAGAGCACGAGACCCAGTACTTC
CDR3: CASSLLEHETQYF

size: few
V: TRBV5-1
J: TRBJ1-1
D: -
DNA: TGCGCCAGCAGCTTGGGGGGGCGGAGCACTGAAGCTTTCTTT
CDR3: CASSLGGRSTEAFF

size: -
V: TRBV2
J: TRBJ2-7
D: TRBD1
DNA: TGTGCCAGCAAGGGACAGCTGATCTCCTACGAGCAGTACTTC
CDR3: CASKGQLISYEQYF

size: few
V: TRBV6-5
J: TRBJ1-5
D: TRBD1
DNA: TGTGCCAGCAGATCGGACAGGGACAATCAGCCCCAGCATTTT
CDR3: CASRSDRDNQPQHF

size: few
V: TRBV20-1
J: TRBJ2-5
D: -
DNA: TGCAGTGCTAGTCTAGGCACCCCGGGCCGGTCCGCCCAAGAGACCCAGTACTTC
CDR3: CSASLGTPGRSAQETQYF

size: -
V: TRBV29-1
J: TRBJ2-5
D: TRBD1
DNA: TGCAGCACCCGACAGGGGATCGGGGAGACCCAGTACTTC
CDR3: CSTRQGIGETQYF

size: -
V: TRBV20-1
J: TRBJ2-5
D: -
DNA: TGCAGTGCCCTGGGGGGTGACTATCCGATTTTGACTGAAGAGACCCAGTACTTC
CDR3: CSALGGDYPILTEETQYF

size: -
V: TRBV9
J: TRBJ2-7
D: TRBD2
DNA: TGTGCCAGCAGCCCCACGGGACTAGCGGCTTTCAATGAGCAGTACTTC
CDR3: CASSPTGLAAFNEQYF

size: -
V: TRBV5-5
J: TRBJ2-7
D: -
DNA: TGTGCCAGCAGCTTGTGGGCAGCCGACGAGCAGTACTTC
CDR3: CASSLWAADEQYF

size: few
V: TRBV3-1
J: TRBJ1-2
D: -
DNA: TGTGCCAGCAGCCAAGGTACCGGGACACCCCGTGTCTCGGGCTACACCTTC
CDR3: CASSQGTGTPRVSGYTF

size: -
V: TRBV20-1
J: TRBJ2-3
D: TRBD1
DNA: TGCAGTGCTAGATGGACAGGGTCAAGCACAGATACGCAGTATTTT
CDR3: CSARWTGSSTDTQYF

size: -
V: TRBV29-1
J: TRBJ2-1
D: -
DNA: TGCAGCGTTGACGTTGGAGAGAATGAGCAGTTCTTC
CDR3: CSVDVGENEQFF